These 5 T cell receptor beta chains were sequenced from one sample in a study of graft-versus-host responses after intestinal transplantation. The assay was immunoSEQ multiplex PCR, and TCRdb's table has in-frame clones only and misses some. Of some 18,000 clones listed, roughly 78% are singletons. Lymphocytes (intraepithelial and lamina propria) were released by processing the graft tissue. Sample: ileum tissue, taken approximately 3 weeks after intestinal transplant. These receptors were obtained from a human patient who received an intestinal transplant, so some T cells may come from the graft donor.

The V gene is TRBV7-9, the J gene TRBJ2-7; D is unresolved. This CDR3 region has 15 residues. The V end lost 3 bases, the J end lost 6 bases, and 18 bases lay between the germline ends. Per the germline V gene, CDR1 is SEHNR and CDR2 is FQNEAQ (reference sequence). The CDR3 bases are TGTGCCAGCAGCTTGACCCGTGGGCTTCCTGGCGAGCAGTACTTC. Translating gives CASSLTRGLPGEQYF.

This clone turned up a few times. The chain couples TRBV11-2 to TRBJ1-2, with D possibly TRBD1 on 6 matching bases. The V gene's germline CDR1 is SGHAT and CDR2 FQNNGV. Trimming shortened V by 3 bases and J by 6 bases, and 11 bases separated the two germline ends. The CDR3 is made up of 13 amino acids. Here the CDR3 DNA reads TGTGCCAGCAGCTTTCGTTACAGGGATGGCTACACCTTC. This translates into CASSFRYRDGYTF.

CDR3 bases: TGTGCCAGTAGTACGGTTGCGTTCTCTGGAAACACCATATATTTT. Translation: CASSTVAFSGNTIYF. The chain uses TRBV19 and TRBJ1-3; no clear D. Trimming took 4 bases from V and 0 from J, leaving 10 bases between them. The CDR3 consists of 15 residues. Germline CDR1 and CDR2: LNHDA and SQIVND (reference sequence).

The CDR3 DNA is TGCGCCAGCAGCCAAGATTTTTGGTGGTACAGGACCCCGGCCTACGAGCAGTACTTC. It specifies CASSQDFWWYRTPAYEQYF. The chain links TRBV4-3 to TRBJ2-7; possibly TRBD1 for D (5 bases). V was cut by 0 bases and J by 2 bases, with 23 bases left in between. This CDR3 has 19 residues. Per germline, CDR1 LGHNA and CDR2 YSLEER.

This chain uses TRBV5-6 with TRBJ2-5; 10 positions match TRBD1. The CDR3 length is 15 residues. J gave up 4 bases and V 4 bases, and 7 bases lay outside the gene matches. Germline V lookup: CDR1 SGHDT, CDR2 YYEEEE. CDR3 in amino acids: CASSHGTGVRETQYF. CDR3 coding DNA: TGTGCCAGCAGCCACGGGACAGGGGTCCGAGAGACCCAGTACTTC.